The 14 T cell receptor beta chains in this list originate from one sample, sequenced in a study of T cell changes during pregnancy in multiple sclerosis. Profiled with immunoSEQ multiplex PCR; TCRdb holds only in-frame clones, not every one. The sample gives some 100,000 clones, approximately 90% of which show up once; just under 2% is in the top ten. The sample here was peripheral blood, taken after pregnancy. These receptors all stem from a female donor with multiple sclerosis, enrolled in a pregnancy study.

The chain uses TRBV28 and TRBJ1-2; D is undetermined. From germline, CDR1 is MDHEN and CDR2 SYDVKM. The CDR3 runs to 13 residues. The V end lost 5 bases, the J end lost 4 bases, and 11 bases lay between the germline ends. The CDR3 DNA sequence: TGTGCCAGCAGTGGTCAGGCGACCTATGGCTACACCTTC. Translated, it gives CASSGQATYGYTF.

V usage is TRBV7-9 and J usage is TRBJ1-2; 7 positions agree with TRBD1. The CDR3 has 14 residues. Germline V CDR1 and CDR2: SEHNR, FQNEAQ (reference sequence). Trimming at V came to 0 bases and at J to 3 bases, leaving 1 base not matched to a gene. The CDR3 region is CASSLAQGDYGYTF. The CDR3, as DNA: TGTGCCAGCAGCTTAGCTCAGGGGGACTATGGCTACACCTTC.

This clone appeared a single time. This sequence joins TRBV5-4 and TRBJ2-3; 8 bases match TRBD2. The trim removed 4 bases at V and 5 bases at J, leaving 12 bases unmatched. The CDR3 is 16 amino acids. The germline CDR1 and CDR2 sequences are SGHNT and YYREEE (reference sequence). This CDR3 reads CASSPGLATLLDTQYF. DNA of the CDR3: TGTGCCAGCAGCCCCGGACTAGCTACCCTTTTAGATACGCAGTATTTT. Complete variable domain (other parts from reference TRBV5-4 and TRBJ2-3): ETGVTQSPTHLIKTRGQQVTLRCSSQSGHNTVSWYQQALGQGPQFIFQYYREEENGRGNFPPRFSGLQFPNYSSELNVNALELDDSALYLCASSPGLATLLDTQYFGPGTRLTVL.

For the CDR3, the DNA is TGTGCCTGGAGTGTAGTTAGCGGGGGGGCCAATGAGCAGTTCTTC. Its protein product is CAWSVVSGGANEQFF. The chain couples TRBV30 to TRBJ2-1; 11 bases line up with TRBD2. From germline, CDR1 is GTSNPN and CDR2 SVGIG (reference sequence). Losses at the gene ends were 0 bases for V and 6 bases for J; bases not matched to a gene: 4. The length of the CDR3 is 15 residues.

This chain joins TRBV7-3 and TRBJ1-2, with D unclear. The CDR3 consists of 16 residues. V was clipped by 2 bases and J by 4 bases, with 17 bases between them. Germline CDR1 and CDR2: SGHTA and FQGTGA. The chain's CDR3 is CASSLAHDPGIYGYTF. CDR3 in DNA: TGTGCCAGCAGCTTAGCCCACGATCCGGGGATCTATGGCTACACCTTC.

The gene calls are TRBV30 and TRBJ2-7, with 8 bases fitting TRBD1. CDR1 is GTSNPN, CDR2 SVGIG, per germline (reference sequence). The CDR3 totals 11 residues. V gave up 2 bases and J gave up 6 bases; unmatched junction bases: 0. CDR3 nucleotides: TGTGCCTGGAGTACAGGGGGCGAGCAGTACTTC. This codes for CAWSTGGEQYF.

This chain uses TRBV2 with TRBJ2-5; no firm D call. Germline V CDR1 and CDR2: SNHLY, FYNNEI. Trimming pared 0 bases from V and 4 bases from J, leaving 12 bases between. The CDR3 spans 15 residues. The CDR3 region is CASSEAGGLIETQYF. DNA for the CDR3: TGTGCCAGCAGTGAAGCTGGTGGGCTCATAGAGACCCAGTACTTC.

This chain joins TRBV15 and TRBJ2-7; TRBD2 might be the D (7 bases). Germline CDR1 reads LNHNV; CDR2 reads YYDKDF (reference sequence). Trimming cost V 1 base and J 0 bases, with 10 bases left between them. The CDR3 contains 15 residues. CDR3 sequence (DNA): TGTGCCACCAGCAGAGGGGGGGGCTCCTCCTACGAGCAGTACTTC. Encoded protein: CATSRGGGSSYEQYF.

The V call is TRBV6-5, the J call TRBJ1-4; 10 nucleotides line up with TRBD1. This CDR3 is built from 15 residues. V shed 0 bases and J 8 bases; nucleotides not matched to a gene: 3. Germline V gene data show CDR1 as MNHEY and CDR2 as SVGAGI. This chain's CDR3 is CASSYSGQGMEKLFF. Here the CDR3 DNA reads TGTGCCAGCAGTTACTCGGGACAGGGGATGGAAAAACTGTTTTTT.

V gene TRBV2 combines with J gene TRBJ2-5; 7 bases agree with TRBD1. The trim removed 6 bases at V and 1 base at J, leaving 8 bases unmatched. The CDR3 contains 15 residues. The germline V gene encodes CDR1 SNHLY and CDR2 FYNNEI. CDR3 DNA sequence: TGTGCCAGCAGGGTAACAGGGGCGCTCCAAGAGACCCAGTACTTC. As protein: CASRVTGALQETQYF.

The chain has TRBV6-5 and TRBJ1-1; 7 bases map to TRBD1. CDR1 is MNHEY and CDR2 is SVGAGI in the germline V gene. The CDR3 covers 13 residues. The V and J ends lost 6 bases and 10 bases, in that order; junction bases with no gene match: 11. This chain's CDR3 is CASSPTGERGAFF. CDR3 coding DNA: TGTGCCAGCAGCCCAACAGGGGAAAGGGGAGCTTTCTTT.

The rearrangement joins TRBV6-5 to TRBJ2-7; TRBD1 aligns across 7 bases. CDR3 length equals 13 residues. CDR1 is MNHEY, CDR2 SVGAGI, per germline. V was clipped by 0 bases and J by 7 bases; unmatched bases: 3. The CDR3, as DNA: TGTGCCAGCAGTTACTCGACGGACAGGGAGCAGTACTTC. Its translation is CASSYSTDREQYF.

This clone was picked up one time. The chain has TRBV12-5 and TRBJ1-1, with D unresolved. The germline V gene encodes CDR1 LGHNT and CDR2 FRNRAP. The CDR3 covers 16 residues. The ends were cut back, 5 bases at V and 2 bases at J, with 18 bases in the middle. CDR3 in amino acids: CASGLRLPPVNTEAFF. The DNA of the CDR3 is TGTGCTAGTGGTCTCCGACTCCCCCCGGTCAACACTGAAGCTTTCTTT.

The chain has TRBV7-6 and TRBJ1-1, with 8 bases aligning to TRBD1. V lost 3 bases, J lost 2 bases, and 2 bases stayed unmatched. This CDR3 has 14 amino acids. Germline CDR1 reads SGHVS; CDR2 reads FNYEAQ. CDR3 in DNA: TGTGCCAGCAGCTTGTCAGGGGGCAACACTGAAGCTTTCTTT. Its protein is CASSLSGGNTEAFF.